The following is a T cell receptor (beta chain) sequence with its context. The donors were healthy bone marrow donors. PCR primers comprised 60 Vbeta and 13 Jbeta primers. In the original workflow: Approximately 87 million unique TCR beta chains, about 12 million shared, were counted in a later analysis. Sequencing used immunoSEQ multiplex PCR; TCRdb keeps in-frame clones, though not all of them. V and J calls plus clone size are reproduced from that table; the DNA served to infer D and trimming. The sample contains under 150,000 clones, 80% of which appear only once. These data belong to a study of cytomegalovirus exposure and HLA in healthy donors. The receptor was derived from a male donor in good health and CMV-seronegative. The sequenced sample was PBMCs.

The CDR3 nucleotides read TGTGCCAGCGGGAGGGACAGGGCCTACGAGCAGTACTTC. Its translation is CASGRDRAYEQYF. The chain carries TRBV27 and TRBJ2-7, with 9 bases aligning to TRBD1. From germline, CDR1 is MNHEY and CDR2 SMNVEV (reference sequence). V lost 8 bases, J lost 2 bases, and 4 bases stayed unmatched. The CDR3 covers 13 residues.